At least ten counts were recorded for the clone carrying this T cell receptor (beta chain). Its antigen is unidentified. The entry originates in a study of early T cells in non-severe SARS-CoV-2 infection. Study-wide context: From unsorted whole blood, bulk RNA was sequenced, and the chains remained unpaired. Study results and limitations: Matching with VDJdb favored anti-spike CD8 responses (missing private and CD4 specificities).

Looked up from germline, CDR1 is MDHEN and CDR2 is SYDVKM. The CDR3 extends over 15 amino acids. The ends were cut back, 3 bases at V and 5 bases at J, with 16 bases in the middle. As part of library construction, unique molecular identifiers were attached to individual cDNA molecules. TCRdb called the 5' RACE reads again in MiXCR, with one record for every CDR3 protein. This sample has tens of thousands of distinct CDR3 sequences, with 6% to 8.5% found just once. Sequenced: whole blood. This rearrangement joins TRBV28 to TRBJ2-5; TRBD2 is a possible D gene (6 bases). The source of this sequence is an adult who was a healthcare worker with PCR-confirmed SARS-CoV-2 infection or an uninfected control (not recorded which). This chain's CDR3 is CASSFSRTTEETQYF. Here the CDR3 DNA reads TGTGCCAGCAGTTTCTCCAGGACTACCGAGGAGACCCAGTACTTC.